The clone carrying this TCR beta chain was observed a single time. Germline loops: CDR1 LNHDA, CDR2 SQIVND (reference sequence). Trimming left V 5 bases short and J 2 bases short, with 10 bases between. The CDR3 runs 13 residues. Tumor or blood genomic DNA was sequenced, with inputs of roughly 550 ng to 6,500 ng. The data were taken from a study of T cells in tumors after PD-1 blockade. Turning to the study itself: Excluded were patients with checkpoint blockade, immunosuppressants, or radiotherapy or other anti-cancer therapy within 4 weeks. Peripheral blood samples averaged around 33,000 unique clonotypes and more than 100,000 templates. Some patients also took daily vismodegib 150 mg during anti-PD-1 treatment.

Sequencing used immunoSEQ multiplex PCR; TCRdb keeps in-frame clones, though not all of them. Of 14,000 to 15,000 clones in the sample, over 75% were seen once. This chain connects TRBV19 to TRBJ2-7; a possible D gene is TRBD2 (6 bases). Source: PBMCs, taken after anti-PD-1 treatment. The source of this sequence is a human donor with basal cell carcinoma. DNA of the CDR3: TGTGCCAGTAGTGCGACTAGACCCTACGAGCAGTACTTC. It yields the protein CASSATRPYEQYF.